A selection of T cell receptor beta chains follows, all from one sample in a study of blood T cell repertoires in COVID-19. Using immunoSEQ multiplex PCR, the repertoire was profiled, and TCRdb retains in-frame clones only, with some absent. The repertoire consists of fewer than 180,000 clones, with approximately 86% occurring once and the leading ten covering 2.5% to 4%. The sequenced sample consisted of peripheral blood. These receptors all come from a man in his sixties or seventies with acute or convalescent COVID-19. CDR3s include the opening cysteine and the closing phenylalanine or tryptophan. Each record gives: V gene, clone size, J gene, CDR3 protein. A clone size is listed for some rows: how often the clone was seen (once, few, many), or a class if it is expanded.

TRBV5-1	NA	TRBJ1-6	CASSVASGGSYNSPLHF
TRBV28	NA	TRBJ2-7	CASSARSGPFYEQYF
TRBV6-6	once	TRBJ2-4	CASSPRQGLAKNIQYF
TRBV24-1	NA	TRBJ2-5	CATSDLLADKQETQYF
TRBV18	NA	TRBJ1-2	CASSPTGSYGYTF
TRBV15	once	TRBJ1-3	CATSPGWGPGNTIYF
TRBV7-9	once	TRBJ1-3	CASSLDRDGNTIYF
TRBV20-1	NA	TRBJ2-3	CSARDARAQYF
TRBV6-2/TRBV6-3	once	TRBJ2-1	CASSIAGGPLNEQFF
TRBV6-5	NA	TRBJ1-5	CASSSGGSNQPQHF
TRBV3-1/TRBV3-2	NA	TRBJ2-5	CASSQDLSGRIETQYF
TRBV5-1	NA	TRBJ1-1	CASSLLQGENTEAFF
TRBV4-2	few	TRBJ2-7	CASSQALGGASEQYF
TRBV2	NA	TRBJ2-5	CASRRLAEETQYF
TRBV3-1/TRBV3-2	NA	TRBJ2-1	CASRFGLAVYNEQFF
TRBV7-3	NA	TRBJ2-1	CASSGRARNEQFF
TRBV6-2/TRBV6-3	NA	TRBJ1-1	CASSYPRQGTEAFF
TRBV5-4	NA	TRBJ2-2	CASRIAGNTGELFF
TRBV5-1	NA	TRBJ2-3	CASSLKGAEDTQYF
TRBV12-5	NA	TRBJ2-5	CASGAGLAGGETQYF
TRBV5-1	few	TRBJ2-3	CASSVGQVTDTQYF
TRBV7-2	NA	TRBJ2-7	CASSRRGGAASYEQYF
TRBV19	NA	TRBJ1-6	CASTSGQVNSPLHF
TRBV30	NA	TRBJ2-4	CAWSRTSGSQNIQYF
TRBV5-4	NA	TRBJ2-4	CASSLATVGTLAKNIQYF
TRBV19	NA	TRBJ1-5	CASSMTDHSNQPQHF
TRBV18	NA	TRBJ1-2	CASSPVGDYGYTF
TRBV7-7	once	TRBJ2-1	CASSLGGSHNEQFF
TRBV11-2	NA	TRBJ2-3	CASSLGDRETDTQYF
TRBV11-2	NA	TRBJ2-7	CASSPTGVGEQYF
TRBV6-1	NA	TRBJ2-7	CASSESGVSSYEQYF
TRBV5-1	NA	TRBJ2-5	CASSSNAGAQETQYF
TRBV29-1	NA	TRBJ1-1	CSVVTGNTEAFF
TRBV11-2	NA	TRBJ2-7	CASRRGSSYEQYF
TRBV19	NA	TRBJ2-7	CASSISWTVSYEQYF
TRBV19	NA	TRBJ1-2	CASSGTGPYYGYTF
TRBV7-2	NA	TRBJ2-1	CASSLRLAGGVNEQFF
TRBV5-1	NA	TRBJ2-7	CASGMEGAYEQYF
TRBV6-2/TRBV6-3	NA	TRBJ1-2	CASSYEDNYGYTF
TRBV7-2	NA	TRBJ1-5	CASSLAGQGNQPQHF
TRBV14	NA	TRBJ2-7	CASSTQGAREQYF
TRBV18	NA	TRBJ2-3	CASSPLTGTGNGDTQYF
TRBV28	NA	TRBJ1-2	CATNDRGYTF
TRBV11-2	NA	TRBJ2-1	CASSKVGKGQSNEQFF
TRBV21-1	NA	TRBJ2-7	CASSKVLAGGPEYEQYF